The following is a T cell receptor beta chain sequence with its context. The antigen remains unidentified. Every one of the donors was a Caucasian adult that lived in Nashville, Tennessee. The source of the sample is a study of shared clonotypes between healthy human individuals. Study outcomes and limitations: Few donors limited the genetic and exposure-history diversity represented.

The CDR3 has 13 amino acids. V shed 7 bases and J shed 6 bases, with 15 bases lying between them. Germline values: CDR1 GTSNPN, CDR2 SVGIG (reference sequence). The protocol was immunoSEQ multiplex PCR, while the TCRdb copy is restricted to in-frame clones and leaves out a portion. The sample lists about 1.5 million clones, 95% to 99% occurring once. This TCR came from a man aged 25 to 45 in good health. The sequencing input was naive CD4+ T cells sorted from blood. Subset denoted: CD45RA+ positively selected. This rearrangement joins TRBV30 to TRBJ2-2; D might be TRBD2 (5 bases). The CDR3 DNA reads as TGTGCCTTTGGACGGGGAACCCCCGGGGAGCTGTTTTTT. It specifies CAFGRGTPGELFF.